One and the same sample provided the 3 T cell receptor beta chains below, sequenced in a study of blood T cells in healthy people across ages. The use of a sample-barcoded 5' primer and a J-beta primer mix characterized a second PCR of roughly 6 to 11 cycles. TCRdb ran MiXCR on the 5' RACE reads and lists one entry per CDR3 protein. This sample has around 800,000 distinct CDR3 sequences; roughly 50% occur once, and the top ten carry approximately 40%. The sequenced sample was blood. Receptors were obtained from a man older than 75 in good health.

The chain employs TRBV24-1 and TRBJ2-7; possible D gene TRBD1, 6 bases. The ends were cut back, 9 bases at V and 9 bases at J, with 14 bases in the middle. From germline, CDR1 is KGHDR and CDR2 SFDVKD. This CDR3 is 11 amino acids long. DNA for the CDR3: TGTGCCACCGGCCAGGGGCTTGGGCAGTACTTC. Protein: CATGQGLGQYF.

The rearrangement links TRBV7-2 to TRBJ2-7; 8 bases fit TRBD2. Germline CDR1 SGHTA, CDR2 FQGNSA. The CDR3 is 13 residues long. V lost 7 bases, J lost 7 bases, and 9 bases stayed unmatched. For the CDR3, the DNA is TGTGCCAGCAAATTCAACTTAGCGGGAGAGCAGTACTTC. Its translation is CASKFNLAGEQYF.

The chain has TRBV29-1 and TRBJ1-2; 10 nucleotides match TRBD1. The length of the CDR3 is 17 residues. V dropped 1 base and J dropped 2; count of bases not matched to a gene: 10. Germline CDR1 is SQVTM and CDR2 is ANQGSEA. The CDR3 protein is CSVEAAPGTGANYGYTF. The CDR3 DNA sequence: TGCAGCGTTGAAGCGGCACCCGGGACAGGGGCGAACTATGGCTACACCTTC.